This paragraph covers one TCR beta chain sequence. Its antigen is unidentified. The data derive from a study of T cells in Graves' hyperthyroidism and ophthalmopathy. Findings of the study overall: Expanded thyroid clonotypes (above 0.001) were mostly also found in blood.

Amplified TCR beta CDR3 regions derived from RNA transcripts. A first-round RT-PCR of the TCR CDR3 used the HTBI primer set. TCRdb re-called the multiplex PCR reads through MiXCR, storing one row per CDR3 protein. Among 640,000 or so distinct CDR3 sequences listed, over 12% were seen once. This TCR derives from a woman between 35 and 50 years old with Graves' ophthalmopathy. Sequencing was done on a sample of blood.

The CDR3 here is CASSLQGLAGGAGYEQYF. The CDR3 DNA reads as TGCGCCAGCAGCCTTCAAGGACTAGCGGGAGGTGCGGGCTACGAGCAGTACTTC. V usage is TRBV5-1 and J usage is TRBJ2-7; TRBD2 matches at 14 bases. Germline lookup yields CDR1 SGHRS and CDR2 YFSETQ. The V gene end was trimmed by 4 bases and the J gene end by 3 bases; junction bases not matched to a gene: 12. This CDR3 is 18 amino acids long. The variable domain in full, completed from reference TRBV5-1 and TRBJ2-7, reads KAGVTQTPRYLIKTRGQQVTLSCSPISGHRSVSWYQQTPGQGLQFLFEYFSETQRNKGNFPGRFSGRQFSNSRSEMNVSTLELGDSALYLCASSLQGLAGGAGYEQYFGPGTRLTVT.